This paragraph reports one T cell receptor beta chain. Its target is not known. These data come from a study of T cell responses to AZD1222 COVID-19 vaccine. Study at large: Second doses at about 4 or about 12 weeks were pooled.

Notes on the study in general: Increased Spike-specific TCR breadth and depth were observed after two AZD1222 doses. Most donors were white British, females outnumbered males, and clonal diversity was possibly underestimated.

The protocol was immunoSEQ multiplex PCR, while the TCRdb copy is restricted to in-frame clones and leaves out a portion. This sample has approximately 170,000 clones, with approximately 92% found just once. The specimen was peripheral blood, collected on day 0 of AZD1222 vaccination. The TCR comes from an adult in good health.

The CDR3 region is CASSSLRTGETQYF. In DNA, the CDR3 is TGTGCCAGCAGTTCCCTTCGGACGGGAGAGACCCAGTACTTC. The chain employs TRBV27 and TRBJ2-5, with D unclear. This CDR3 is built from 14 residues. Germline lookup yields CDR1 MNHEY and CDR2 SMNVEV (reference sequence). The V end was cut by 4 bases, the J end by 4 bases, with 13 bases between.